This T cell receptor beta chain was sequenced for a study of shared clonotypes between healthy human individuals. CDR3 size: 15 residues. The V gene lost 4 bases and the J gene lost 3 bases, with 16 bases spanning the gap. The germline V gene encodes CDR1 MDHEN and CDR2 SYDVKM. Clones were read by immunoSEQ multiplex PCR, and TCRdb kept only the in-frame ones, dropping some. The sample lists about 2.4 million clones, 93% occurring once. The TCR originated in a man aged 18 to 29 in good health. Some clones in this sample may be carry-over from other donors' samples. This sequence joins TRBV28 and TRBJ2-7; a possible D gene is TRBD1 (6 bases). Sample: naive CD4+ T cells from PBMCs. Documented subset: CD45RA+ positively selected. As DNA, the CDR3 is TGTGCCAGCAGTTCGCCGGGACAACTACACTACGAGCAGTACTTC. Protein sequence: CASSSPGQLHYEQYF.